This T cell receptor beta chain was sequenced during a study of blood T cell repertoires in COVID-19. Per the original methods: Amplification from reference gene primers served as the basis for estimated nucleated cell counts. TCRdb's copy holds only in-frame clones and misses some; the assay was immunoSEQ multiplex PCR. That table gives V, J and clone size, and the DNA gave D and trimming. The table records approximately 300,000 clones, approximately 90% of them present only once. The CDR3 covers 17 residues. CDR1 is KGHSH and CDR2 is LQKENI in the germline V gene. Deletions cut 5 bases from V and 0 bases from J, with 20 bases between.

The sequenced sample consisted of PBMCs or T cells enriched from blood (not recorded which). The receptor was isolated from a woman aged 25 to 39 who had recovered from COVID-19. The chain carries TRBV18 and TRBJ2-7, with D possibly TRBD1 on 5 matching bases. DNA for the CDR3: TGTGCCAGCTCATCACAGCCTCCAGGGATTTCCTCCTACGAGCAGTACTTC. This encodes CASSSQPPGISSYEQYF.